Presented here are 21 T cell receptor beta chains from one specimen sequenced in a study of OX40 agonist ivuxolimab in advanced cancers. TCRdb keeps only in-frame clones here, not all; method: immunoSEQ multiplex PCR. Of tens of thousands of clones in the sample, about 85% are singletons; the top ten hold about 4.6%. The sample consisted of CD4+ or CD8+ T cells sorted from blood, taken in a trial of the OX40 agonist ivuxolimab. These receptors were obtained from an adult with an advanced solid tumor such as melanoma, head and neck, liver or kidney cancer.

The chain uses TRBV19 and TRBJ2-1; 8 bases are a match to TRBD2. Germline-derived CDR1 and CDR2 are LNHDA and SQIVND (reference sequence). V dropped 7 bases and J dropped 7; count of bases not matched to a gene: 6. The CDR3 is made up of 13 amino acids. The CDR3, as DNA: TGTGCCAGTAAAGCGGGAGCGCGGAATGAGCAGTTCTTC. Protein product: CASKAGARNEQFF.

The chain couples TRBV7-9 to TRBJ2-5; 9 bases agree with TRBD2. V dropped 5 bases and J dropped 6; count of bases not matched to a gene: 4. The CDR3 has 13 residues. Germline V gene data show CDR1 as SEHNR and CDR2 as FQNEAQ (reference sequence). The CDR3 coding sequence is TGTGCCAGCAGCGCGACTAGCGGCAAGACCCAGTACTTC. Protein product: CASSATSGKTQYF.

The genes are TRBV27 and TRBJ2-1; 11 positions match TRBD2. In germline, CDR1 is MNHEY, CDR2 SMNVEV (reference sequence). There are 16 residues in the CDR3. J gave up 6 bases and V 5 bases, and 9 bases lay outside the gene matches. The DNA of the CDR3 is TGTGCCAGCAGTCTCGGACTAGCGGGCCGATCCAATGAGCAGTTCTTC. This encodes CASSLGLAGRSNEQFF.

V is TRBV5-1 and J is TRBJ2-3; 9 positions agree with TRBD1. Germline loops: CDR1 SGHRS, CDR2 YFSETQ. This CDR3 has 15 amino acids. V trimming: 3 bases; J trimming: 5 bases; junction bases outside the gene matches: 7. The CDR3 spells CASSSTGGREDTQYF. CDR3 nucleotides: TGCGCCAGCAGCTCTACAGGGGGCAGAGAAGATACGCAGTATTTT.

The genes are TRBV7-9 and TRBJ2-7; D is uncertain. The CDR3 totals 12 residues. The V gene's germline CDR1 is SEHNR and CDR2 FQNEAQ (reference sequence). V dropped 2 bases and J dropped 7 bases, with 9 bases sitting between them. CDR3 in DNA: TGTGCCAGCAGCTTACAGCAGGAGGAGCAGTACTTC. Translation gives CASSLQQEEQYF.

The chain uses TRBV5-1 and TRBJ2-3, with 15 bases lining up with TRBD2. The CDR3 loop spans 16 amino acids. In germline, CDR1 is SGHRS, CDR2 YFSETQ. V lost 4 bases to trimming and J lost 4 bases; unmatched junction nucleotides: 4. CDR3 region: CASSPGLAGGADTQYF. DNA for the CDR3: TGCGCCAGCAGCCCGGGACTAGCGGGGGGCGCAGATACGCAGTATTTT.

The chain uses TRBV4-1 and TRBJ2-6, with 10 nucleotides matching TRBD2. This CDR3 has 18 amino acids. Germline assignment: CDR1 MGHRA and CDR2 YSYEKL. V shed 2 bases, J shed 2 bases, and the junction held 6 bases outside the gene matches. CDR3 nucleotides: TGCGCCAGCAGCCAATTCGAGCGGGGGGGTCCTGGGGCCAACGTCCTGACTTTC. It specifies CASSQFERGGPGANVLTF.

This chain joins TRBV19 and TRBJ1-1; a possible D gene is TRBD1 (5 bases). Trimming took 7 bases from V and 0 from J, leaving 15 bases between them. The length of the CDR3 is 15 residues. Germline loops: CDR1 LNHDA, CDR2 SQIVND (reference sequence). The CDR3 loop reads CASKRGSTMNTEAFF. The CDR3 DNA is TGTGCCAGTAAAAGGGGCAGTACGATGAACACTGAAGCTTTCTTT.

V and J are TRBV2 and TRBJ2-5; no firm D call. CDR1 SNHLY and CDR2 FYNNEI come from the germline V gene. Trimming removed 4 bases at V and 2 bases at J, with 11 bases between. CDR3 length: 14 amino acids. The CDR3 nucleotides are TGTGCCAGCAGTGCCCAGCTGCTTCAAGAGACCCAGTACTTC. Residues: CASSAQLLQETQYF. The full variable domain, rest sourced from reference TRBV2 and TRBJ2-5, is EPEVTQTPSHQVTQMGQEVILRCVPISNHLYFYWYRQILGQKVEFLVSFYNNEISEKSEIFDDQFSVERPDGSNFTLKIRSTKLEDSAMYFCASSAQLLQETQYFGPGTRLLVL.

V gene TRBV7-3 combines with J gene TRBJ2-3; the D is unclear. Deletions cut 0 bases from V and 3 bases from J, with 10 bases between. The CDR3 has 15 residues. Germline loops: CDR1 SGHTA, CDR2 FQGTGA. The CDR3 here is CASSLTGIVTDTQYF. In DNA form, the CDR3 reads TGTGCCAGCAGCTTAACGGGGATAGTTACAGATACGCAGTATTTT.

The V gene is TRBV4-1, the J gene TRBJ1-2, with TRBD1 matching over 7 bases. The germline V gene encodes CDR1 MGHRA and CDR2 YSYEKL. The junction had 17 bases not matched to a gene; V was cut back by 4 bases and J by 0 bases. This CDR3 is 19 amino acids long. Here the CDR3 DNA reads TGCGCCAGCAGCCCAACTCCAGGGGGGGGCTTGTTAGCTAACTATGGCTACACCTTC. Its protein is CASSPTPGGGLLANYGYTF.

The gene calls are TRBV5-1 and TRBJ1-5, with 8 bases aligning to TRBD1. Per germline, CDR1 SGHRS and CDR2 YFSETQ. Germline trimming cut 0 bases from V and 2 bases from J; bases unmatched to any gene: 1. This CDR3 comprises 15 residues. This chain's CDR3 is CASSLETGGNQPQHF. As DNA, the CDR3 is TGCGCCAGCAGCTTGGAGACAGGGGGCAATCAGCCCCAGCATTTT.

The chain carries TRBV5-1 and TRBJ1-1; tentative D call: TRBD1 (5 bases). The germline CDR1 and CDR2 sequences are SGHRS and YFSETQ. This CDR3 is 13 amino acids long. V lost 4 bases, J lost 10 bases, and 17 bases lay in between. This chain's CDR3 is CASSLGRGFGAFF. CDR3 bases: TGCGCCAGCAGCCTCGGTCGGGGGTTCGGAGCTTTCTTT.

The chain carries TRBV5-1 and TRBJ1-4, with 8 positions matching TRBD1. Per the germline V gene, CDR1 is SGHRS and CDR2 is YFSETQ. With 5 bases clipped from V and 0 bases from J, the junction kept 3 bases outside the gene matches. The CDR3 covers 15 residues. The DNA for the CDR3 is TGCGCCAGCAGTTTACAGGGGGCAACTAATGAAAAACTGTTTTTT. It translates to CASSLQGATNEKLFF.

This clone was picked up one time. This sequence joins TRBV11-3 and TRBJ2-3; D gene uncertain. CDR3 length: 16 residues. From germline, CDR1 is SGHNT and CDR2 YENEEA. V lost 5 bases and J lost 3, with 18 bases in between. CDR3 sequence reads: CASSPPNLCATDTQYF. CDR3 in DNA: TGTGCCAGCAGCCCCCCTAATTTATGCGCTACAGATACGCAGTATTTT.

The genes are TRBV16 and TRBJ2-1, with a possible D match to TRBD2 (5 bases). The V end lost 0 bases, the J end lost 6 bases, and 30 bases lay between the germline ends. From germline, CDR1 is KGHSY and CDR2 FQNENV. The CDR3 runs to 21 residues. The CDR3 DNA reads TGTGCCAGCAGCCAATCTGAGGGTGGGATGGAGAGCAACCTTCCTACCAATGAGCAGTTCTTC. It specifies CASSQSEGGMESNLPTNEQFF.

CDR3 region: CASSVAAGAYEQYF. The CDR3 DNA reads TGTGCCAGCAGCGTAGCGGCGGGAGCGTACGAGCAGTACTTC. The chain combines TRBV9 with TRBJ2-7; 7 bases line up with TRBD2. CDR1 is SGDLS and CDR2 is YYNGEE in the germline V gene. The CDR3 length is 14 residues. The ends lost 0 bases at V and 4 bases at J; junction bases unmatched: 4.

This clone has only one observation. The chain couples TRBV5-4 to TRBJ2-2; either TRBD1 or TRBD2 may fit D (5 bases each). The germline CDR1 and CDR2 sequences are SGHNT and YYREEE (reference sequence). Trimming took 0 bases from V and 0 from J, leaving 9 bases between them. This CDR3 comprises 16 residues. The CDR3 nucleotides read TGTGCCAGCAGCTTGGCTATGGGGGCGAACACCGGGGAGCTGTTTTTT. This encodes CASSLAMGANTGELFF.

The DNA of the CDR3 is TGTGCCAGCAGCCTAGAGGGGCGGGAGGGTTCCGAGCAGTACTTC. The encoded protein is CASSLEGREGSEQYF. V is TRBV2 and J is TRBJ2-7, with 9 bases aligning to TRBD2. The CDR3 covers 15 residues. The germline V gene has CDR1 SNHLY and CDR2 FYNNEI. The junction had 12 bases not matched to a gene; V was cut back by 6 bases and J by 6 bases.

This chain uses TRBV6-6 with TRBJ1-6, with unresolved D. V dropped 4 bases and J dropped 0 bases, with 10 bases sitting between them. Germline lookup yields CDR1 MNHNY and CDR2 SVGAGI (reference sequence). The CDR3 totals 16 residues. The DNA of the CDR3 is TGTGCCAGCAGTTTCGCTGGGAGCTCCTATAATTCACCCCTCCACTTT. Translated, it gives CASSFAGSSYNSPLHF.

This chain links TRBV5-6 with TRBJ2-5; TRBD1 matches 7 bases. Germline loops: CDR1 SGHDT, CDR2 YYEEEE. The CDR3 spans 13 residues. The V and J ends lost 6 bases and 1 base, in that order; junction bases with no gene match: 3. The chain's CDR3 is CASTGQLQETQYF. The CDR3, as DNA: TGTGCCAGCACGGGACAGCTCCAAGAGACCCAGTACTTC.